The clone carrying this T cell receptor (beta chain) turned up a few times. Its antigen is undetermined. These data belong to a study of identical twins. Germline lookup yields CDR1 SQVTM and CDR2 ANQGSEA. The CDR3 covers 13 residues. V lost 6 bases and J lost 3; bases outside the gene matches: 5. Points from the study as a whole: Out-of-frame beta chain sequences displayed weaker excess sharing between twins.

TCRdb fed the 5' RACE reads into MiXCR, producing one record per CDR3 protein. The repertoire holds about 720,000 distinct CDR3 sequences, with 15% to 20% as singletons. The data were also submitted as part of a second study, on T cells expressing NK-cell markers.

V and J are TRBV29-1 and TRBJ2-5, with 9 bases identical to TRBD1. The source material was PBMCs. The TCR sequence derives from a woman younger than 35 in good health. The CDR3 region is CSVSRTGEETQYF. CDR3 sequence (DNA): TGCAGCGTATCAAGGACAGGGGAAGAGACCCAGTACTTC.